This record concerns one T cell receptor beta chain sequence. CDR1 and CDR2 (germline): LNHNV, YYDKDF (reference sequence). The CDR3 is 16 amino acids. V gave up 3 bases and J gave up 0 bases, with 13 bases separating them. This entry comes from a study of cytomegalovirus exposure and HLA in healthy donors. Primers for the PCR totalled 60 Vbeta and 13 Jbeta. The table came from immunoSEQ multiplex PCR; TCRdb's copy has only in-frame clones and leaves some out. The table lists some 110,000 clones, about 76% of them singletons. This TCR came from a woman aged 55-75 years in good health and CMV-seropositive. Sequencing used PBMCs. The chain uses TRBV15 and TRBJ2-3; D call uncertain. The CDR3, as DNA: TGTGCCACCAGCAGGGATGAGACATCTAGCACAGATACGCAGTATTTT. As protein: CATSRDETSSTDTQYF.